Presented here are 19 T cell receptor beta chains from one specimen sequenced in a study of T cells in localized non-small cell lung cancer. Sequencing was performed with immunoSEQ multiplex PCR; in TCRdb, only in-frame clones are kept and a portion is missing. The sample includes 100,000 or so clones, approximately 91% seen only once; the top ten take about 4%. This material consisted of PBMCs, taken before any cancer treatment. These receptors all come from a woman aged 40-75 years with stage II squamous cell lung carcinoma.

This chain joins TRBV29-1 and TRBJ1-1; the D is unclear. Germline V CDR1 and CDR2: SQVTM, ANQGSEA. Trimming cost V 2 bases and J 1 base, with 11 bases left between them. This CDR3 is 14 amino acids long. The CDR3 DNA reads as TGCAGCGTTGAAAGGCCGGGGTCGAACACTGAAGCTTTCTTT. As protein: CSVERPGSNTEAFF. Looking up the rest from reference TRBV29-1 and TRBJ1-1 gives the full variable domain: SAVISQKPSRDICQRGTSLTIQCQVDSQVTMMFWYRQQPGQSLTLIATANQGSEATYESGFVIDKFPISRPNLTFSTLTVSNMSPEDSSIYLCSVERPGSNTEAFFGQGTRLTVV.

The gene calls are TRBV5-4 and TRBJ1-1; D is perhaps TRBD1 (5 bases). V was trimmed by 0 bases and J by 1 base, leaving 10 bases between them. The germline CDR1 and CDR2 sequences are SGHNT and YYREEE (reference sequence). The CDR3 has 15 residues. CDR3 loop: CASSLGGNANTEAFF. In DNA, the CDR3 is TGTGCCAGCAGCTTGGGGGGGAACGCGAACACTGAAGCTTTCTTT.

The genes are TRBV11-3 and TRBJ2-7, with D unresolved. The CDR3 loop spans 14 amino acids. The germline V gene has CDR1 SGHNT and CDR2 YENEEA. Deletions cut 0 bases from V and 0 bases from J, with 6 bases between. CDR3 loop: CASSLDRSSYEQYF. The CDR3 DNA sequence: TGTGCCAGCAGCTTAGACCGGAGCTCCTACGAGCAGTACTTC.

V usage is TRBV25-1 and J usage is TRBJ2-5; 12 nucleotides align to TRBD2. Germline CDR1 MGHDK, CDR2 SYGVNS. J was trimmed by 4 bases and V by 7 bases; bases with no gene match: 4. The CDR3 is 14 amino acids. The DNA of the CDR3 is TGTGCCAGCAAACCGGGACTAGCGGGAGAGACCCAGTACTTC. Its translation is CASKPGLAGETQYF.

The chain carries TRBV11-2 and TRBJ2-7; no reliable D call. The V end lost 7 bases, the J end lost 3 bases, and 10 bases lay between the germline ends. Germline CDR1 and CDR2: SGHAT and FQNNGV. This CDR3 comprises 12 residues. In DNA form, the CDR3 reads TGTGCCAGCAATAGGGTAGACTACGAGCAGTACTTC. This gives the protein CASNRVDYEQYF. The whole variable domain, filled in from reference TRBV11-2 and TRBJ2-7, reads EAGVAQSPRYKIIEKRQSVAFWCNPISGHATLYWYQQILGQGPKLLIQFQNNGVVDDSQLPKDRFSAERLKGVDSTLKIQPAKLEDSAVYLCASNRVDYEQYFGPGTRLTVT.

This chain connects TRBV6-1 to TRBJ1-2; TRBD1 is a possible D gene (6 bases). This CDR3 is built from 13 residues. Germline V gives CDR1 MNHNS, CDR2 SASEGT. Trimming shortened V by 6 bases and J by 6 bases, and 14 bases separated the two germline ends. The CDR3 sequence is CASSLTGLDGYTF. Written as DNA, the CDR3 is TGTGCCAGCAGCCTAACAGGGCTTGATGGCTACACCTTC.

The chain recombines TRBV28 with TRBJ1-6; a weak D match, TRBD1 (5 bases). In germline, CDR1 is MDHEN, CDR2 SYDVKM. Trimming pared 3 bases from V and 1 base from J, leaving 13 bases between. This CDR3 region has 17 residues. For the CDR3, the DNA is TGTGCCAGCAGTTTGAATCAGGGATGGTCCTATAATTCACCCCTCCACTTT. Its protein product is CASSLNQGWSYNSPLHF.

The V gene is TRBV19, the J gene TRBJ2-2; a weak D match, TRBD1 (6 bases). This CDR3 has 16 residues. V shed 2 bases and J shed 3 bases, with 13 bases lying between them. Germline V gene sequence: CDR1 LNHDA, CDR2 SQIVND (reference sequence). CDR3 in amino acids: CASSIFWAGDTGELFF. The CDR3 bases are TGTGCCAGTAGTATATTTTGGGCAGGGGACACCGGGGAGCTGTTTTTT.

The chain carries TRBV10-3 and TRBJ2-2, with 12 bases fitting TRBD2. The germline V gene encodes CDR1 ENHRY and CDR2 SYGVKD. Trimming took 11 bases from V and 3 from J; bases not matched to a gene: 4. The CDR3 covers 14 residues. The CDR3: CAARLAGDTGELFF. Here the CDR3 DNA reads TGTGCCGCCAGACTAGCGGGAGACACCGGGGAGCTGTTTTTT.

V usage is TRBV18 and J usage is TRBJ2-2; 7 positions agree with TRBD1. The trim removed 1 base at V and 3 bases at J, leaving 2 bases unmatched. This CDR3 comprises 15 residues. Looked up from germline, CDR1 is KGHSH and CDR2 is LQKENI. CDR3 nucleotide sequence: TGTGCCAGCTCACCACGACAGGGAGACACCGGGGAGCTGTTTTTT. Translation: CASSPRQGDTGELFF.

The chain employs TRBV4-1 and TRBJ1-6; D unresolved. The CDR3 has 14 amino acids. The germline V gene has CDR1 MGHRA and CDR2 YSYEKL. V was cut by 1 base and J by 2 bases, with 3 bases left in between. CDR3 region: CASSQAAYNSPLHF. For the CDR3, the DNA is TGCGCCAGCAGCCAAGCAGCCTATAATTCACCCCTCCACTTT.

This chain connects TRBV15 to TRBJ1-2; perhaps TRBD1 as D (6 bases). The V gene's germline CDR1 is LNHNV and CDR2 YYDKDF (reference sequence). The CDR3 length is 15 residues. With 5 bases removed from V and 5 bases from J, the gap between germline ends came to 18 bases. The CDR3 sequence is CATSASPGHKYGYTF. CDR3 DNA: TGTGCCACCAGCGCATCACCGGGACATAAATATGGCTACACCTTC.

DNA of the CDR3: TGTGCCTGGAGTGAAGGAAGAGGGCCGACGAACGAGCAGTACTTC. Protein: CAWSEGRGPTNEQYF. J is TRBJ2-7 and V is TRBV30; perhaps TRBD2 as D (5 bases). The CDR3 runs 15 residues. With 1 base removed from V and 5 bases from J, the gap between germline ends came to 18 bases. Germline loops: CDR1 GTSNPN, CDR2 SVGIG (reference sequence).

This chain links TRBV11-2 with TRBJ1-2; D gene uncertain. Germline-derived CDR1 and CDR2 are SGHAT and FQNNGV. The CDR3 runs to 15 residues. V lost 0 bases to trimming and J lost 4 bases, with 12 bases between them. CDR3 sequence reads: CASSLDNTMSYGYTF. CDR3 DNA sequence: TGTGCCAGCAGCTTAGATAATACAATGAGCTATGGCTACACCTTC.

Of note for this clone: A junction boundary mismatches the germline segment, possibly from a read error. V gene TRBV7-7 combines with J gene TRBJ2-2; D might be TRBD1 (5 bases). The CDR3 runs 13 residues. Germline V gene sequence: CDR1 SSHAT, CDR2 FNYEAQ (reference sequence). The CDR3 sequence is CASSPQGTGELFF. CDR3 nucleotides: TGTGCTAGCAGCCCCCAGGGCACCGGGGAGCTGTTTTTT.

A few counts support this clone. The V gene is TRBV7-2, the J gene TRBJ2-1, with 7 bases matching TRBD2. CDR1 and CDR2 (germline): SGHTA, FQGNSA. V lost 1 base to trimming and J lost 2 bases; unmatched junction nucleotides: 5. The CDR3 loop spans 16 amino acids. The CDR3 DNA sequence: TGTGCCAGCAGCTTAGAGGAGGGACTACCCTACAATGAGCAGTTCTTC. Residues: CASSLEEGLPYNEQFF.

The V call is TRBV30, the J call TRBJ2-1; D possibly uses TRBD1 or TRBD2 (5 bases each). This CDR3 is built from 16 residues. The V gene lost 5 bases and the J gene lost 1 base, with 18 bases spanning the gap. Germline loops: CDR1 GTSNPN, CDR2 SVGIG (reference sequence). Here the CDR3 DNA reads TGTGCCTGGGGGGGTCTGACCCCGGGGTCCTACAATGAGCAGTTCTTC. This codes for CAWGGLTPGSYNEQFF.

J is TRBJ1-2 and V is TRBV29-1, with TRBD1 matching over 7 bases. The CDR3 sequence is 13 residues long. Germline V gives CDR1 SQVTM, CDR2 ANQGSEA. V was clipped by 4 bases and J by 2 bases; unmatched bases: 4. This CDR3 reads CSVGGQANYGYTF. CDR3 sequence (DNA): TGCAGCGTTGGAGGACAGGCGAACTATGGCTACACCTTC.

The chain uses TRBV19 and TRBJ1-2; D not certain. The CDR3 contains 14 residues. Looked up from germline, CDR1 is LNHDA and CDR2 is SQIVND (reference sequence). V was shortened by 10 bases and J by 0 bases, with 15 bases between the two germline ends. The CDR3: CATFGRAANYGYTF. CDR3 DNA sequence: TGTGCCACTTTTGGACGGGCAGCTAACTATGGCTACACCTTC.